This entry lists 13 T cell receptor beta chains sequenced from one sample in a study of T cell changes during pregnancy in multiple sclerosis. This table comes from immunoSEQ multiplex PCR, and its TCRdb copy is limited to in-frame clones, with some not included. The table lists fewer than 75,000 clones, around 93% of them singletons. This specimen consisted of peripheral blood, obtained after pregnancy. These receptors were taken from a female donor in good health, enrolled as a control in a pregnancy study.

The rearrangement joins TRBV27 to TRBJ1-1, with D uncertain. Germline V gene sequence: CDR1 MNHEY, CDR2 SMNVEV (reference sequence). With 4 bases removed from V and 2 bases from J, the gap between germline ends came to 14 bases. The CDR3 totals 15 residues. CDR3 amino acids: CASSYHPSANTEAFF. CDR3 DNA: TGTGCCAGCAGTTACCATCCCAGCGCCAACACTGAAGCTTTCTTT.

This rearrangement joins TRBV19 to TRBJ2-1, with D possibly TRBD1 on 7 matching bases. This CDR3 contains 17 residues. The germline V and J ends were trimmed by 7 bases and 0 bases, with 19 bases remaining between them. Germline assignment: CDR1 LNHDA and CDR2 SQIVND (reference sequence). CDR3 nucleotide sequence: TGTGCCAGTACGGGGGCCCTGACAGGGAACTCCTACAATGAGCAGTTCTTC. Residues: CASTGALTGNSYNEQFF.

The chain combines TRBV30 with TRBJ1-6, with 7 bases lining up with TRBD1. The CDR3 length is 16 residues. The junction had 9 bases not matched to a gene; V was cut back by 0 bases and J by 7 bases. Germline V gene sequence: CDR1 GTSNPN, CDR2 SVGIG (reference sequence). This CDR3 reads CAWSVPLTGRNSPLHF. The CDR3 nucleotides read TGTGCCTGGAGTGTACCCTTGACAGGGCGAAATTCACCCCTCCACTTT.

The chain links TRBV7-3 to TRBJ2-5; D not certain. Germline V gene data show CDR1 as SGHTA and CDR2 as FQGTGA. This CDR3 has 14 amino acids. Between the trimmed V and J ends, which lost 5 bases and 2 bases, there was a span of 12 bases. The CDR3 coding sequence is TGTGCCAGCAGCCTATTAGCATCACAAGAGACCCAGTACTTC. Its protein is CASSLLASQETQYF.

The chain employs TRBV2 and TRBJ1-2, with D maybe TRBD1 (5 bases). From germline, CDR1 is SNHLY and CDR2 FYNNEI. CDR3 length: 13 residues. The ends were cut back, 9 bases at V and 4 bases at J, with 15 bases in the middle. CDR3 nucleotide sequence: TGTGCCAGTGGTCGGGGGGGGATCTATGGCTACACCTTC. It yields the protein CASGRGGIYGYTF.

V and J are TRBV6-4 and TRBJ2-3; possible D gene TRBD2, 7 bases. The V gene's germline CDR1 is MRHNA and CDR2 SNTAGT. The CDR3 extends over 14 amino acids. V shed 5 bases and J shed 2 bases, with 11 bases lying between them. The chain's CDR3 is CASSWGGPTDTQYF. The CDR3 nucleotides read TGTGCCAGCAGTTGGGGGGGGCCCACAGATACGCAGTATTTT.

The rearrangement links TRBV5-1 to TRBJ1-4; D uncertain. The V gene's germline CDR1 is SGHRS and CDR2 YFSETQ. The CDR3 consists of 16 residues. The V gene lost 4 bases and the J gene lost 7 bases, with 20 bases spanning the gap. The DNA for the CDR3 is TGCGCCAGCAGCGTCGGACGGGGTCGGGAGGGTGAAAAACTGTTTTTT. This sequence encodes CASSVGRGREGEKLFF.

The chain is built from TRBV4-2 and TRBJ2-1; the match to TRBD2 covers 15 bases. Germline V gives CDR1 LGHNA, CDR2 YNFKEQ. The V and J ends lost 4 bases and 7 bases, in that order; junction bases with no gene match: 14. The CDR3 has 19 residues. The CDR3 here is CASSRVRGLAGGGWNEQFF. The CDR3 DNA reads as TGTGCCAGCAGCCGAGTTAGGGGACTAGCGGGAGGAGGTTGGAATGAGCAGTTCTTC.

This clone was recorded once. This chain uses TRBV19 with TRBJ1-2; D is undetermined. The V end was cut by 4 bases, the J end by 6 bases, with 9 bases between. This CDR3 contains 12 residues. The germline V gene encodes CDR1 LNHDA and CDR2 SQIVND (reference sequence). In DNA, the CDR3 is TGTGCCAGTAGTACGCAGGTGGATGGCTACACCTTC. Translating it yields CASSTQVDGYTF. The whole variable domain, filled in from reference TRBV19 and TRBJ1-2, reads DGGITQSPKYLFRKEGQNVTLSCEQNLNHDAMYWYRQDPGQGLRLIYYSQIVNDFQKGDIAEGYSVSREKKESFPLTVTSAQKNPTAFYLCASSTQVDGYTFGSGTRLTVV.

This chain connects TRBV6-1 to TRBJ1-2; tentatively, D is TRBD1 (5 bases). The CDR3 consists of 13 residues. Germline-derived CDR1 and CDR2 are MNHNS and SASEGT. The germline V and J ends were trimmed by 2 bases and 4 bases, with 8 bases remaining between them. The chain's CDR3 is CASSETGSYGYTF. The CDR3 DNA follows: TGTGCCAGCAGTGAAACAGGCTCCTATGGCTACACCTTC.

The rearrangement links TRBV9 to TRBJ2-3, with TRBD2 as a possible D gene (6 bases). Germline loops: CDR1 SGDLS, CDR2 YYNGEE. Trimming took off 0 bases at V and 0 bases at J, with 17 bases between the two ends. The CDR3 has 18 amino acids. The CDR3 is CASSVESSGGSSTDTQYF. As DNA, the CDR3 is TGTGCCAGCAGCGTAGAGAGTAGCGGAGGATCTAGCACAGATACGCAGTATTTT.

The genes are TRBV7-9 and TRBJ1-1; 10 bases agree with TRBD1. V lost 5 bases, J lost 10 bases, and 10 bases stayed unmatched. The CDR3 loop spans 14 amino acids. Germline V gene data show CDR1 as SEHNR and CDR2 as FQNEAQ (reference sequence). CDR3 sequence (DNA): TGTGCCAGCAGCCCCCAAGGGACAGGGGCTGGAGCTTTCTTT. This gives the protein CASSPQGTGAGAFF. Drawing the rest from reference TRBV7-9 and TRBJ1-1, the complete variable domain is DTGVSQNPRHKITKRGQNVTFRCDPISEHNRLYWYRQTLGQGPEFLTYFQNEAQLEKSRLLSDRFSAERPKGSFSTLEIQRTEQGDSAMYLCASSPQGTGAGAFFGQGTRLTVV.

The chain employs TRBV2 and TRBJ2-2, with D tentatively TRBD2 (5 bases). Germline CDR1 reads SNHLY; CDR2 reads FYNNEI. This CDR3 comprises 13 residues. Trimming left V 2 bases short and J 6 bases short, with 7 bases between. The CDR3 DNA follows: TGTGCCAGCAGTGAAACTAGGGCCGGGGAGCTGTTTTTT. It codes for CASSETRAGELFF.